This entry describes one T cell receptor (beta chain). The CDR3 runs to 15 residues. The V end was cut by 3 bases, the J end by 1 base, with 13 bases between. Germline CDR1 SGHRS, CDR2 YFSETQ. These data come from a study of radiation and T cells in renal cell carcinoma. Assay: immunoSEQ multiplex PCR; the TCRdb copy retains only in-frame clones and omits some. The table includes 75,000 to 95,000 clones, approximately 86% detected once. Time point given: blood 4 weeks post-SBRT, at nephrectomy. Treatment meaning: 15 Gy SBRT to primary tumor, nephrectomy 4 weeks later. Nephrectomy followed 15 Gy stereotactic body radiation by 4 weeks.

The material sequenced was blood, taken from a patient whose treatment included radiotherapy and nephrectomy. The chain recombines TRBV5-1 with TRBJ1-1; D is uncertain. The source of this sequence is a man aged 45-65 years with renal cell carcinoma. DNA of the CDR3: TGCGCCAGCAGCTCCTTCAGGAGTAAGAACACTGAAGCTTTCTTT. Translated: CASSSFRSKNTEAFF.